This passage covers 3 T cell receptor beta chains from one sample sequenced in a study of PD-1 blockade in classical Hodgkin lymphoma. Every patient experienced relapse after autologous stem cell transplantation, and brentuximab vedotin exposure varied. The method was immunoSEQ multiplex PCR; TCRdb's version includes in-frame clones alone and lacks a portion of them. Among about 58,000 clones listed, under 95% were seen once. This specimen consisted of peripheral blood mononuclear cells (PBMCs), obtained before the second cycle of nivolumab. These receptors all stem from a human donor with classical Hodgkin lymphoma.

This clone was seen a single time. The gene calls are TRBV2 and TRBJ2-7; tentatively, D is TRBD2 (6 bases). V lost 11 bases and J 1 base, leaving 15 bases between the germline ends. This CDR3 comprises 13 residues. Germline CDR1 is SNHLY and CDR2 is FYNNEI. CDR3 region: CAPRRAASYEQYF. Written as DNA, the CDR3 is TGTGCCCCGCGGAGGGCCGCTTCCTACGAGCAGTACTTC.

V usage is TRBV7-8 and J usage is TRBJ2-2, with D hard to call. The CDR3 runs to 13 residues. V lost 5 bases and J lost 8, with 12 bases in between. Per the germline V gene, CDR1 is SGHVS and CDR2 is FQNEAQ. The CDR3 region is CASSTRFQGELFF. CDR3 DNA sequence: TGTGCCAGCAGCACGCGATTCCAAGGGGAGCTGTTTTTT.

The DNA of the CDR3 is TGCACCAGCAGCCCTGCCCGGGACAGTGCCAATCAGCCCCAGCATTTT. Residues: CTSSPARDSANQPQHF. V is TRBV1 and J is TRBJ1-5; no DNA check was done on the table's D call, TRBD1. TRBV1 is a pseudogene locus. The CDR3 has 16 amino acids.